The source of this T cell receptor (beta chain) is a study of OX40 agonist ivuxolimab in advanced cancers. Whole-study context: Dose-escalation patients had hepatocellular carcinoma, melanoma, renal cell or head and neck cancer. With a range of roughly 23 to 79, age averaged roughly 61 years, and approximately 83% were male.

TCRdb keeps only in-frame clones here, not all; method: immunoSEQ multiplex PCR. In the table there are some 25,000 clones, 65% to 90% of which are singletons. Trimming at V came to 3 bases and at J to 5 bases, leaving 10 bases not matched to a gene. Looked up from germline, CDR1 is MDHEN and CDR2 is SYDVKM. This CDR3 comprises 16 residues. The sequencing used CD4+ or CD8+ T cells sorted from blood, collected in a trial of the OX40 agonist ivuxolimab. The rearrangement uses TRBV28 and TRBJ2-3; 8 bases are shared with TRBD2. The clonotype comes from an adult with an advanced solid tumor such as melanoma, head and neck, liver or kidney cancer. CDR3 in DNA: TGTGCCAGCAGTTTTGGCGAGCGGGAGATTATAGATACGCAGTATTTT. It encodes CASSFGEREIIDTQYF.